Below, 9 T cell receptor beta chains from the same sample are listed, as sequenced in a study of T cells in Graves' hyperthyroidism and ophthalmopathy. From RNA transcripts, TCR beta CDR3 regions were amplified. The study used the HTBI primer set for a first-round RT-PCR of the TCR CDR3. A single record per CDR3 protein comes from TCRdb applying MiXCR to the multiplex PCR reads. The sample holds around 350,000 distinct CDR3 sequences, about 15% seen once. The sequenced material came from blood. The receptors come from a woman aged 18-30 years with Graves' hyperthyroidism that later progressed to Graves' ophthalmopathy.

V is TRBV25-1 and J is TRBJ2-7; D may be TRBD1 or TRBD2 (5 bases each). Trimming took 8 bases from V and 0 from J, leaving 11 bases between them. This CDR3 comprises 13 residues. Germline V CDR1 and CDR2: MGHDK, SYGVNS. The CDR3 DNA reads TGTGCCAGCTTGGGGGACGGCTCCTACGAGCAGTACTTC. This translates into CASLGDGSYEQYF.

Many counts were recorded for this clonotype. The rearrangement joins TRBV5-1 to TRBJ1-1, with no clear D. The CDR3 is made up of 14 amino acids. The ends were cut back, 2 bases at V and 3 bases at J, with 11 bases in the middle. Germline CDR1 is SGHRS and CDR2 is YFSETQ. The DNA of the CDR3 is TGCGCCAGCAGCTTTTCCGGGAGGGACACTGAAGCTTTCTTT. Protein product: CASSFSGRDTEAFF.

This clonotype has only a few counts. The chain recombines TRBV28 with TRBJ2-2; TRBD1 might be the D (6 bases). The CDR3 extends over 16 amino acids. The germline V gene encodes CDR1 MDHEN and CDR2 SYDVKM. V gave up 7 bases and J gave up 6 bases, with 21 bases separating them. This chain's CDR3 is CASTLAGQGLSGELFF. CDR3 bases: TGTGCCAGCACCCTGGCAGGGCAGGGGTTATCCGGGGAGCTGTTTTTT. The whole variable domain, filled in from reference TRBV28 and TRBJ2-2, reads DVKVTQSSRYLVKRTGEKVFLECVQDMDHENMFWYRQDPGLGLRLIYFSYDVKMKEKGDIPEGYSVSREKKERFSLILESASTNQTSMYLCASTLAGQGLSGELFFGEGSRLTVL.

This clonotype showed up many times. The chain has TRBV28 and TRBJ2-5; TRBD2 agrees at 7 bases. Germline CDR1 is MDHEN and CDR2 is SYDVKM. This CDR3 has 13 amino acids. V lost 6 bases, J lost 9 bases, and 10 bases stayed unmatched. CDR3 protein: CASSNGLDGAQYF. CDR3 bases: TGTGCCAGCAGCAACGGACTAGACGGGGCCCAGTACTTC.

In regard to this clonotype: The CDR3 carries no conserved terminal phenylalanine or tryptophan, so it likely arises from a read error. The V and J genes are TRBV14 and TRBJ2-5; D gene uncertain. Trimming cost V 1 base and J 4 bases, with 1 base left between them. CDR3 length equals 11 residues. Per the germline V gene, CDR1 is SGHDN and CDR2 is FVKESK. This chain's CDR3 is CASSQAETQYV. CDR3 coding DNA: TGTGCCAGCAGCCAAGCAGAGACCCAGTACGTC.

At least ten counts were recorded for this clonotype. The chain couples TRBV15 to TRBJ1-5, with unresolved D. Germline CDR1 LNHNV, CDR2 YYDKDF (reference sequence). CDR3 length: 14 amino acids. V gave up 4 bases and J gave up 6 bases, with 13 bases separating them. The CDR3, as DNA: TGTGCCACCAGCACTCCATCTAGTAGTCAGCCCCAGCATTTT. This encodes CATSTPSSSQPQHF.

This clonotype was counted at least ten times. This chain links TRBV2 with TRBJ1-5; tentative D call: TRBD1 (6 bases). This CDR3 spans 13 amino acids. The germline V gene encodes CDR1 SNHLY and CDR2 FYNNEI. V lost 5 bases and J 4 bases, leaving 9 bases between the germline ends. As DNA, the CDR3 is TGTGCCAGCAGTTGGACAGTAAATCAGCCCCAGCATTTT. Amino acid sequence: CASSWTVNQPQHF. Complete variable domain (other parts from reference TRBV2 and TRBJ1-5): EPEVTQTPSHQVTQMGQEVILRCVPISNHLYFYWYRQILGQKVEFLVSFYNNEISEKSEIFDDQFSVERPDGSNFTLKIRSTKLEDSAMYFCASSWTVNQPQHFGDGTRLSIL.

This clonotype was found many times. The chain carries TRBV7-2 and TRBJ2-5, with TRBD1 matching 11 bases. In germline, CDR1 is SGHTA, CDR2 FQGNSA. The V gene end was trimmed by 5 bases and the J gene end by 9 bases; junction bases not matched to a gene: 11. There are 15 residues in the CDR3. The CDR3 spells CASSPSGTGGPAQYF. CDR3 DNA sequence: TGTGCCAGCAGCCCATCCGGGACAGGGGGTCCGGCCCAGTACTTC.

The chain couples TRBV12-3 or TRBV12-4 to TRBJ2-1; D is uncertain. The CDR3 totals 13 residues. Trimming stripped 4 bases from V and 6 bases from J, with 10 bases between. For the CDR3, the DNA is TGTGCCAGCAGTTCCCACAGAGTCAATGAGCAGTTCTTC. This sequence encodes CASSSHRVNEQFF.